The 7 T cell receptor beta chains below were found in one sample sequenced in a study of T cells in Graves' hyperthyroidism and ophthalmopathy. Researchers took RNA transcripts and amplified the TCR beta CDR3 regions from them. The TCR CDR3 first-round RT-PCR relied on the HTBI primer set. Each CDR3 protein is one row after TCRdb ran MiXCR on the multiplex PCR reads. This table has hundreds of thousands of distinct CDR3 sequences, around a sixth appearing once. Sequencing input: blood. The receptors stem from a young woman with Graves' hyperthyroidism that later progressed to Graves' ophthalmopathy.

At least ten counts were recorded for this clonotype. This chain connects TRBV5-1 to TRBJ2-3; D assignment may be TRBD1 or TRBD2 (5 bases each). Trimming left V 2 bases short and J 4 bases short, with 17 bases between. The CDR3 totals 16 residues. From germline, CDR1 is SGHRS and CDR2 YFSETQ. For the CDR3, the DNA is TGCGCCAGCAGCTTCGTCGGGGACCTTTATGCAGATACGCAGTATTTT. This codes for CASSFVGDLYADTQYF.

This clonotype showed up many times. The CDR3 is CASGASGYYEQYF. DNA for the CDR3: TGTGCCAGCGGAGCTAGCGGCTACTACGAGCAGTACTTC. V is TRBV3-1 and J is TRBJ2-7, with 7 bases matching TRBD2. Trimming took 8 bases from V and 3 from J; bases not matched to a gene: 7. This CDR3 is built from 13 residues. Germline values: CDR1 LGHDT, CDR2 YNNKEL (reference sequence).

This clonotype showed up many times. The CDR3 is CASSLGTYDSNQPQHF. The CDR3 DNA sequence: TGTGCCAGCAGTTTGGGGACATATGATAGCAATCAGCCCCAGCATTTT. This chain uses TRBV12-3 or TRBV12-4 with TRBJ1-5; TRBD1 is a possible D gene (6 bases). The CDR3 is 16 residues long. Trimming pared 3 bases from V and 0 bases from J, leaving 12 bases between.

This clonotype occurred many times. The rearrangement uses TRBV28 and TRBJ2-7; 9 bases map to TRBD2. V was clipped by 2 bases and J by 1 base; unmatched bases: 24. CDR1 and CDR2 from the germline V gene are MDHEN and SYDVKM. There are 22 residues in the CDR3. Written as DNA, the CDR3 is TGTGCCAGCAGTTTACCCCCTCTTGCTGGCGGGAGGGCCGCAATCACTTCCTACGAGCAGTACTTC. It yields the protein CASSLPPLAGGRAAITSYEQYF.

V and J are TRBV10-3 and TRBJ2-7; D may be TRBD1 (5 bases). Per germline, CDR1 ENHRY and CDR2 SYGVKD. V gave up 3 bases and J gave up 2 bases, with 8 bases separating them. The length of the CDR3 is 13 residues. DNA of the CDR3: TGTGCCATCAGTGACAGGGCTGCCTACGAGCAGTACTTC. Its translation: CAISDRAAYEQYF.

The chain combines TRBV5-6 with TRBJ1-4; TRBD1 aligns across 7 bases. V lost 4 bases, J lost 8 bases, and 14 bases stayed unmatched. This CDR3 spans 16 amino acids. Looked up from germline, CDR1 is SGHDT and CDR2 is YYEEEE. Here the CDR3 reads CASSLQWTGRIEKLFF. DNA of the CDR3: TGTGCCAGCAGCCTCCAATGGACAGGAAGAATAGAAAAACTGTTTTTT. The variable domain in full, with the rest retrieved from reference TRBV5-6 and TRBJ1-4, is DAGVTQSPTHLIKTRGQQVTLRCSPKSGHDTVSWYQQALGQGPQFIFQYYEEEERQRGNFPDRFSGHQFPNYSSELNVNALLLGDSALYLCASSLQWTGRIEKLFFGSGTQLSVL.

The V call is TRBV29-1, the J call TRBJ2-1, with a tentative D call TRBD2 (6 bases). V was pared by 3 bases and J by 0 bases, with 15 bases between. The CDR3 is 16 amino acids. CDR1 and CDR2 (germline): SQVTM, ANQGSEA. DNA for the CDR3: TGCAGCGTTGATCGCCCGGAGGGATCCTCCTACAATGAGCAGTTCTTC. It specifies CSVDRPEGSSYNEQFF.